This TCR beta chain was found in a study of blood T cell repertoires in COVID-19. TCRdb's table, derived via immunoSEQ multiplex PCR, lists solely in-frame clones and lacks some. The data show about 290,000 clones, approximately 89% seen once. One Seattle source followed patients from active infection through their disease course. The source of this sequence is a woman between 25 and 40 years old with COVID-19, enrolled during active disease. The sample comprised peripheral blood.

The DNA of the CDR3 is TGTGCCAGCAGTTCCCCTTCGACAGTACTCTTTTTCTACGAGCAGTACTTC. Its protein product is CASSSPSTVLFFYEQYF. This rearrangement joins TRBV28 to TRBJ2-7, with a weak D call TRBD1 (5 bases). The CDR3 runs 17 residues. Trimming cost V 4 bases and J 3 bases, with 22 bases left between them. Germline loops: CDR1 MDHEN, CDR2 SYDVKM.